A selection of T cell receptor beta chains follows, all from one sample in a study of T cells in Graves' hyperthyroidism and ophthalmopathy. MiXCR, applied by TCRdb to the multiplex PCR reads, yields one record per CDR3 protein. Of around 490,000 distinct CDR3 sequences detected, about 20% appear once; the ten largest clones hold about 50%. Sample: blood. These receptor sequences come from a middle-aged man with Graves' ophthalmopathy. Each CDR3 is given with its conserved first and last residue. D genes are given only for firm matches. A row's size may be missing; if present it is once, few, many or a size class.

d_call	j_call	clone_size	cdr3_length	v_call	cdr3_nt	cdr3_aa
TRBD1	TRBJ1-5	-	13	TRBV20-1	TGCAGTGCCCTGGGACAGTTCAATCAGCCCCAGCATTTT	CSALGQFNQPQHF
-	TRBJ2-7	many	15	TRBV11-2	TGTGCCAGCAGCTCCGTCGGGGCGGGGACCTACGAGCAGTACTTC	CASSSVGAGTYEQYF
TRBD2	TRBJ2-1	few	16	TRBV10-2	TGCGCCAGCAGGATCGGTGGCGGGAGAACCTACAATGAGCAGTTCTTC	CASRIGGGRTYNEQFF
-	TRBJ2-2	-	16	TRBV7-8	TGTGCCAGCAGCTTAAGGTCCGGGCCTATTACCGGGGAGCTGTTTTTT	CASSLRSGPITGELFF
-	TRBJ2-4	-	17	TRBV7-2	TGTGCCAGCAGCCAACCAACCCCCGCGGTAGCCAAAAACATTCAGTACTTC	CASSQPTPAVAKNIQYF
TRBD2	TRBJ2-3	-	16	TRBV28	TGTGCCAGCAGTTCGAGCGGGGCCGGGGGAACAGATACGCAGTATTTT	CASSSSGAGGTDTQYF
TRBD1	TRBJ2-2	-	17	TRBV11-1	TGTGCCAGCAGCCGAGGACAGGGGGCGCGGAACACCGGGGAGCTGTTTTTT	CASSRGQGARNTGELFF
-	TRBJ2-7	many	13	TRBV7-2	TGTGCCAGCAGCCGGGGACCCTTTGGCGAGCAGTACTTC	CASSRGPFGEQYF
-	TRBJ1-4	few	13	TRBV30	TGTGCCTGGAGTGTACAGACAGACGAAAAACTGTTTTTT	CAWSVQTDEKLFF
-	TRBJ1-6	-	15	TRBV3-1	TGTGCCAGCAGCCAAGGGCGGGGTCCAAATTCACCCCTCCACTTT	CASSQGRGPNSPLHF
-	TRBJ1-5	many	13	TRBV30	TGTGCCTGGAGTGTTAGCAGCAATCAGCCCCAGCATTTT	CAWSVSSNQPQHF
-	TRBJ1-3	few	14	TRBV2	TGTGCCAGCAGAGGAGTTCTCTGGGGAAACACCATATATTTT	CASRGVLWGNTIYF
TRBD1	TRBJ2-5	-	16	TRBV7-4	TGTGCCAGCAGCTTAGAACGTTACAGGGGATCAGAGACCCAGTACTTC	CASSLERYRGSETQYF
TRBD1	TRBJ1-5	few	15	TRBV28	TGTGCCGGCAGTTTCAAGGACAGGGGGTCTCAGCCCCAGCATTTT	CAGSFKDRGSQPQHF
-	TRBJ1-2	-	14	TRBV9	TGTGCCAGCAGCACCCACGGGACCACATATGGCTACACCTTC	CASSTHGTTYGYTF
-	TRBJ1-4	few	10	TRBV2	TGTGCCAGCAGGGGGTCGGAACTGTTTTTT	CASRGSELFF